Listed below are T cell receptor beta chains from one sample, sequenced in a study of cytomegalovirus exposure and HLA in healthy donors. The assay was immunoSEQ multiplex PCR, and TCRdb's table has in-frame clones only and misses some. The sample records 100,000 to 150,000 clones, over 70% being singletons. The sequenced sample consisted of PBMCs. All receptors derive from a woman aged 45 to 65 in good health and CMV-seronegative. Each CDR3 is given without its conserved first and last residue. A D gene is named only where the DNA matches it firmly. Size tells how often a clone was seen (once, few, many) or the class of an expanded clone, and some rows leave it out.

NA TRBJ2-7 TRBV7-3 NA ASSLTPLGEQY
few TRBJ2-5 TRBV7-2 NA ASSWTISSSETQY
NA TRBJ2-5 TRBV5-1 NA ASSRGPTGQETQY
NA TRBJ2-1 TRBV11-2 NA ASKLRLSSYNEQF
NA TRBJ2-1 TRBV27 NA ASRTSFGSYNEQF
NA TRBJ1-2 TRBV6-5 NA ASRGPAGYT
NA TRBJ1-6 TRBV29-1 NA SETESGLGNSPLH
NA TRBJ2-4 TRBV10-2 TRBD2 ASLGLAGGPDKNIQY
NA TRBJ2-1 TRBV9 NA ASSVGLAYNEQF
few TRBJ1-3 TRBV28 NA ASSFYSASGNTIY
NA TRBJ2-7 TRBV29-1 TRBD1 SVGETGGEQY
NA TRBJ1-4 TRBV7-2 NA ASRRAFGPNEKLF
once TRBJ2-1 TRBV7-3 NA ASSYDSAEQF
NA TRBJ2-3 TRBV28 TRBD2 ASRERETDTQY
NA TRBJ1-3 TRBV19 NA ASSFQGSGNTIY
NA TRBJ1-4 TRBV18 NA ASSTTRDEKLF
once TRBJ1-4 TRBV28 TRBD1 ASSLAGGGTNEKLF
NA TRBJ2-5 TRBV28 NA ASSLSFAETQY
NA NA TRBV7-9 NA ASSPPGVSYEQY
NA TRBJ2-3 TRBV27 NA ASSFLTDTQY
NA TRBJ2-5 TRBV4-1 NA ASSQGETPQETQY
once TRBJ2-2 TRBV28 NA ASSLGQGGSDGELF
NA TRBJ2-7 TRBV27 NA ASSLTGSGTYEQY
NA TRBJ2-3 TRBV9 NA ASRKLAGSDTQY
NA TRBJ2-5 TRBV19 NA ASSIGAGGGETQY
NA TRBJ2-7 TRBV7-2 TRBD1 ASSPWGQLSEQY
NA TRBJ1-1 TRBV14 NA ASSQDSGGGTEAF
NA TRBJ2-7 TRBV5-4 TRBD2 ASSPSGNSYEQY
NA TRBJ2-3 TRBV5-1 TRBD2 ASGGLGLGLGTDTQY